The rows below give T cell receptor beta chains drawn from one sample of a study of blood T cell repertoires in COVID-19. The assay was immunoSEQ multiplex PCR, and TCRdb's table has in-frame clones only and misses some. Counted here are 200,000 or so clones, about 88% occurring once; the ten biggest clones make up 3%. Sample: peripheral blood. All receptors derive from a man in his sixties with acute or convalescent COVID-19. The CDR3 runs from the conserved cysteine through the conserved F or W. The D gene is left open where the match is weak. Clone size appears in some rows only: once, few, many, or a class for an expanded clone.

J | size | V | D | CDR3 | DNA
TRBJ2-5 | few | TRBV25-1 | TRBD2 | CASSEIPWRGGEETQYF | TGTGCCAGCAGTGAAATACCATGGCGGGGGGGGGAAGAGACCCAGTACTTC
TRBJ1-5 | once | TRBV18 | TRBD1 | CASSPPQGAGNQPQHF | TGTGCCAGCTCACCACCTCAGGGGGCTGGCAATCAGCCCCAGCATTTT
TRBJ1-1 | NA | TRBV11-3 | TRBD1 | CASSLGQGARGTEAFF | TGTGCCAGCAGCTTGGGACAGGGGGCGCGAGGCACTGAAGCTTTCTTT
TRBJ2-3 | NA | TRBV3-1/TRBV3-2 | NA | CASSPQPGANTDTQYF | TGTGCCAGCAGCCCCCAACCGGGAGCTAACACAGATACGCAGTATTTT
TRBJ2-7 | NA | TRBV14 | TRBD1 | CASSQPGQGSSYEQYF | TGTGCCAGCAGCCAGCCGGGACAGGGGAGCTCCTACGAGCAGTACTTC
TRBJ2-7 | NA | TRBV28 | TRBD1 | CASTPDREDEQYF | TGTGCCAGCACCCCCGACAGGGAAGACGAGCAGTACTTC
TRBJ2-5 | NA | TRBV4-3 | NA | CASSRDRSPLQETQYF | TGCGCCAGCAGCCGAGACCGAAGCCCCCTCCAAGAGACCCAGTACTTC
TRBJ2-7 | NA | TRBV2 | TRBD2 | CASSEAGGPLYEQYF | TGTGCCAGCAGTGAGGCGGGGGGGCCCCTATACGAGCAGTACTTC
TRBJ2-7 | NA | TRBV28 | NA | CASLRPGGYEQYF | TGTGCCAGCCTCAGACCAGGGGGGTACGAGCAGTACTTC
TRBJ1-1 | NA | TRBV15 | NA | CATSRDPLGRSNTEAFF | TGTGCCACCAGCAGAGATCCCCTCGGCAGGTCGAACACTGAAGCTTTCTTT
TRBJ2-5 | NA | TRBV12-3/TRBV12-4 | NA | CASSRGETQYF | TGTGCCAGCAGTCGGGGGGAGACCCAGTACTTC
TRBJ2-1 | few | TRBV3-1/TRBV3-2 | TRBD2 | CASSGLAQWGNEQFF | TGTGCCAGCAGCGGACTAGCCCAATGGGGGAATGAGCAGTTCTTC
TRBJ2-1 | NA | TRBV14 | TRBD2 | CASSPFPGTSATYNEQFF | TGTGCCAGCAGCCCGTTCCCGGGGACTAGCGCAACCTACAATGAGCAGTTCTTC
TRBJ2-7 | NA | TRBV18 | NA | CASSPRRDEQYF | TGTGCCAGCTCACCACGGCGGGACGAGCAGTACTTC
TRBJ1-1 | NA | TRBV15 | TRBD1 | CATSSTGEAEAFF | TGTGCCACCAGCAGTACAGGGGAGGCTGAAGCTTTCTTT
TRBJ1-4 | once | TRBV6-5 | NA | CASSSRGATNEKLFF | TGTGCCAGCAGTTCCAGGGGTGCAACTAATGAAAAACTGTTTTTT
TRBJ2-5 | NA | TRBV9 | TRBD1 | CASSVGDRGFRETQYF | TGTGCCAGCAGCGTAGGGGACAGGGGGTTTCGAGAGACCCAGTACTTC
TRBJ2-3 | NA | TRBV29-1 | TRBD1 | CSVGTGGTDTQYF | TGCAGCGTAGGTACAGGGGGCACAGATACGCAGTATTTT
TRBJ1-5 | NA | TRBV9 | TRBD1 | CASSDGTAGQPQHF | TGTGCCAGCAGCGACGGGACAGCGGGTCAGCCCCAGCATTTT
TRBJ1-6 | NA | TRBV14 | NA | CASSQERLLNSPLHF | TGTGCCAGCAGCCAAGAGAGGCTTCTGAATTCACCCCTCCACTTT
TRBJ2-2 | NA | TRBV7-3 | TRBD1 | CASSHATGLGTGELFF | TGTGCCAGCAGCCACGCGACAGGGTTAGGCACCGGGGAGCTGTTTTTT